This T cell receptor beta chain was sequenced in a study of T cell responses to AZD1222 COVID-19 vaccine. Study-wide points: Just five to seven people given AZD1222 tested seropositive at baseline. With two AZD1222 doses given, Spike-specific TCR breadth and depth both rose. Variant regions that are unmutated are reportedly the target of nearly half of spike-specific TCRs.

The CDR3 is 15 residues long. Germline V lookup: CDR1 MNHEY, CDR2 SVGEGT. Trimming stripped 4 bases from V and 4 bases from J, with 14 bases between. Assay used: immunoSEQ multiplex PCR; TCRdb lists only in-frame clones, some missing. Among under 200,000 clones listed, around nine tenths were seen once. As to this clone: Its antigen is currently unknown.

The sequence was obtained from an adult who received the MenACWY meningococcal vaccine as a control. The sample here was peripheral blood, taken 28 days after the second dose of the MenACWY control vaccine. This chain connects TRBV6-2 or TRBV6-3 to TRBJ2-1; a possible D gene is TRBD2 (6 bases). CDR3 in amino acids: CASSSGRGIYNEQFF. In DNA form, the CDR3 reads TGTGCCAGCAGTTCCGGGAGAGGTATATACAATGAGCAGTTCTTC.